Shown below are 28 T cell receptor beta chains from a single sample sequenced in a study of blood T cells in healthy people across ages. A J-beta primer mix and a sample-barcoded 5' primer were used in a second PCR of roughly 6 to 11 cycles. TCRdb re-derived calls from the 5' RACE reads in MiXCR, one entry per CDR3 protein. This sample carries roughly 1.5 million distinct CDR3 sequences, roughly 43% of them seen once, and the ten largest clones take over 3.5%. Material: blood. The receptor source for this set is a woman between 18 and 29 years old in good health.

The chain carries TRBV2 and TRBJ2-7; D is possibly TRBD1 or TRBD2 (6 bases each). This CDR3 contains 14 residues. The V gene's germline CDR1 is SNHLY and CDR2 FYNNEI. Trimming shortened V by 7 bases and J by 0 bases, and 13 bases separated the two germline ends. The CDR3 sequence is CASKSRGDSYEQYF. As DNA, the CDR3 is TGTGCCAGCAAGTCGAGGGGGGACTCCTACGAGCAGTACTTC.

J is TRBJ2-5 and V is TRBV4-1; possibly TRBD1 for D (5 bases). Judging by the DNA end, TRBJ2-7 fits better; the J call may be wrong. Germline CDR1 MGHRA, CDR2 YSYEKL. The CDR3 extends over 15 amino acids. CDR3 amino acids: CASSQGSQGGVEQYF. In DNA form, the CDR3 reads TGCGCCAGCAGCCAAGGCTCTCAGGGCGGAGTCGAGCAGTACTTC.

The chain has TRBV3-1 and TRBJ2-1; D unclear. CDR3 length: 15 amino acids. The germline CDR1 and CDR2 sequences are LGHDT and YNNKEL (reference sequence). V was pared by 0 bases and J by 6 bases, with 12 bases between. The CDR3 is CASSQDLSSPNEQFF. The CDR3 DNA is TGTGCCAGCAGCCAAGATCTAAGCTCCCCCAATGAGCAGTTCTTC.

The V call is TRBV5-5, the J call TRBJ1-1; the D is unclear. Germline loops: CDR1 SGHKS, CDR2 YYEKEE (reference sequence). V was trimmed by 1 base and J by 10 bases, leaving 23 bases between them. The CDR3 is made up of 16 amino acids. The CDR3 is CASSLLPIFHLDGAFF. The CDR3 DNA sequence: TGTGCCAGCAGCTTGCTGCCGATATTTCATCTCGACGGAGCTTTCTTT.

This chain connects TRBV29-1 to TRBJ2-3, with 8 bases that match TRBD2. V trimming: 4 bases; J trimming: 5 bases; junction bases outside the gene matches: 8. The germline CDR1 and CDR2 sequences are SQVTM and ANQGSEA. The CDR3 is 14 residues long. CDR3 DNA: TGCAGCGTTGCTGGGACTAGTTGGATAGATACGCAGTATTTT. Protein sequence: CSVAGTSWIDTQYF.

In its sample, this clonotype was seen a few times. The CDR3 sequence: CASSTGEPSYNEQFF. DNA of the CDR3: TGTGCCAGCAGCACAGGCGAGCCCTCCTACAATGAGCAGTTCTTC. The chain couples TRBV6-5 to TRBJ2-1; TRBD1 is a possible D gene (5 bases). The germline CDR1 and CDR2 sequences are MNHEY and SVGAGI. The CDR3 is made up of 15 amino acids. V lost 6 bases, J lost 0 bases, and 12 bases lay in between.

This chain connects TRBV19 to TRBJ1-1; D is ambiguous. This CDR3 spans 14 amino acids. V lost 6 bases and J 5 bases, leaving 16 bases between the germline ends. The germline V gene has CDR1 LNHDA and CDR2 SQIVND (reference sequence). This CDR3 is CASRWSGVGTEAFF. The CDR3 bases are TGTGCCAGTAGATGGTCAGGCGTTGGGACTGAAGCTTTCTTT.

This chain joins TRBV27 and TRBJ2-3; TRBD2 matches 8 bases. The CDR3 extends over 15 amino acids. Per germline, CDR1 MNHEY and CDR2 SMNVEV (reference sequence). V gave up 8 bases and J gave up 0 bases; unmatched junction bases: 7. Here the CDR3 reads CASPRGGISTDTQYF. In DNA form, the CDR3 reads TGTGCCAGCCCCCGGGGGGGTATTAGCACAGATACGCAGTATTTT.

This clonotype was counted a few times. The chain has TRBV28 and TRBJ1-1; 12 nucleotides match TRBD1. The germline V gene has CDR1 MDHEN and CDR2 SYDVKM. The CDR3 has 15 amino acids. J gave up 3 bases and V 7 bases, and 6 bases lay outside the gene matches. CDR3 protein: CASMGQGASDTEAFF. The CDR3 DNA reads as TGTGCCAGCATGGGACAGGGGGCGTCGGACACTGAAGCTTTCTTT.

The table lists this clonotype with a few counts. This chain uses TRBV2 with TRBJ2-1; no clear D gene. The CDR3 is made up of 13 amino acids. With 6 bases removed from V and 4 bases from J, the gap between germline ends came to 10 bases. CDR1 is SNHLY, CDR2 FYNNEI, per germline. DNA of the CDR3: TGTGCCAGCAGCCCTTTACTGTACAATGAGCAGTTCTTC. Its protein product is CASSPLLYNEQFF. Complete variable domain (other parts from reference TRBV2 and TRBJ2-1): EPEVTQTPSHQVTQMGQEVILRCVPISNHLYFYWYRQILGQKVEFLVSFYNNEISEKSEIFDDQFSVERPDGSNFTLKIRSTKLEDSAMYFCASSPLLYNEQFFGPGTRLTVL.

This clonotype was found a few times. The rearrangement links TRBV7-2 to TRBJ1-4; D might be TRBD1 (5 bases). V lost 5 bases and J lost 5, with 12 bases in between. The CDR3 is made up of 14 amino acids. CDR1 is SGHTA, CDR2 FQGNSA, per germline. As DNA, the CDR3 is TGTGCCAGCAGCCCAAGACAGAGAAATGAAAAACTGTTTTTT. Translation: CASSPRQRNEKLFF. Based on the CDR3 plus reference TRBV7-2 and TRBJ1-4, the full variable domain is GAGVSQSPSNKVTEKGKDVELRCDPISGHTALYWYRQSLGQGLEFLIYFQGNSAPDKSGLPSDRFSAERTGGSVSTLTIQRTQQEDSAVYLCASSPRQRNEKLFFGSGTQLSVL.

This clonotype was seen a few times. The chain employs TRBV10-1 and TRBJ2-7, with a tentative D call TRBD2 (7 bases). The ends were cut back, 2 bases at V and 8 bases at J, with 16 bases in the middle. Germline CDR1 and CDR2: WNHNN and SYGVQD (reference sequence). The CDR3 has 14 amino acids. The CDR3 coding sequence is TGCGCCAGCAGTGAGGTGCGGGGGCCTTCCCAGCAGTACTTC. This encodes CASSEVRGPSQQYF.

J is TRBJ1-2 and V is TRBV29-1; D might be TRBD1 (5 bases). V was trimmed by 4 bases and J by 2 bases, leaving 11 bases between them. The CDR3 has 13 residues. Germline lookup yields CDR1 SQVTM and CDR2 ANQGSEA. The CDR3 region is CSVGGRDNYGYTF. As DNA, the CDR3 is TGCAGCGTTGGGGGACGGGACAACTATGGCTACACCTTC. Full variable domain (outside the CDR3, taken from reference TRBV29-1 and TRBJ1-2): SAVISQKPSRDICQRGTSLTIQCQVDSQVTMMFWYRQQPGQSLTLIATANQGSEATYESGFVIDKFPISRPNLTFSTLTVSNMSPEDSSIYLCSVGGRDNYGYTFGSGTRLTVV.

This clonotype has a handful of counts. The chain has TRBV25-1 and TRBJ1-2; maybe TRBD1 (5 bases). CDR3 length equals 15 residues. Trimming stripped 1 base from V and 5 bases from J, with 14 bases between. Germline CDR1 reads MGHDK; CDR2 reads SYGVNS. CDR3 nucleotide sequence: TGTGCCAGCAGTGAATCTAGGGGTTCGCGATATGGCTACACCTTC. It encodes CASSESRGSRYGYTF.

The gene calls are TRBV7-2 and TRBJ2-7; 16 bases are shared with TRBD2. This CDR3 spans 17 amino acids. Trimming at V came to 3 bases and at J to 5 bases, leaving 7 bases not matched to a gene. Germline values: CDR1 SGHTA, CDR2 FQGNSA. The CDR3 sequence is CASSFSGLAGGRHEQYF. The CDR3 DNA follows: TGTGCCAGCAGCTTTTCGGGACTAGCGGGGGGGCGACACGAGCAGTACTTC.

As DNA, the CDR3 is TGTGCCAGCAGTTTTCTGGGACTAGCGGCTCTTGGCTCCTACAATGAGCAGTACTTC. Residues: CASSFLGLAALGSYNEQYF. The chain employs TRBV6-5 and TRBJ2-1, with TRBD2 matching 11 bases. The J call is uncertain, as TRBJ2-7 better fits the DNA end. CDR1 and CDR2 (germline): MNHEY, SVGAGI. The CDR3 covers 19 residues.

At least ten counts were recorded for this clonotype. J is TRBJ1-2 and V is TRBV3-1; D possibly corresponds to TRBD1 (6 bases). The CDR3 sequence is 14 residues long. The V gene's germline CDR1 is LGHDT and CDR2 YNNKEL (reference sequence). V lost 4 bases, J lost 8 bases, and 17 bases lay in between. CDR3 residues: CASSPSGQPLGYTF. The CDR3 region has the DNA TGTGCCAGCAGCCCTTCTGGACAGCCCTTAGGCTACACCTTC.

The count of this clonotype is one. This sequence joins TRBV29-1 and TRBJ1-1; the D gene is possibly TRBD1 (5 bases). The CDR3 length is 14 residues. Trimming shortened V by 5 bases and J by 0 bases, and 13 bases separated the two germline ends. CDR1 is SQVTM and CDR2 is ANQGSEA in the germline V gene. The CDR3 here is CSVSPGLLNTEAFF. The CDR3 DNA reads TGCAGCGTTTCCCCGGGGCTCCTGAACACTGAAGCTTTCTTT.

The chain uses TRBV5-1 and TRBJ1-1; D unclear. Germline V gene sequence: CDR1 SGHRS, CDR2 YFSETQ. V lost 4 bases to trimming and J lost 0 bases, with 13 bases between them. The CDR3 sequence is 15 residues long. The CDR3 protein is CASSIDRLMNTEAFF. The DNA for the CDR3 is TGCGCCAGCAGCATCGATAGACTGATGAACACTGAAGCTTTCTTT.

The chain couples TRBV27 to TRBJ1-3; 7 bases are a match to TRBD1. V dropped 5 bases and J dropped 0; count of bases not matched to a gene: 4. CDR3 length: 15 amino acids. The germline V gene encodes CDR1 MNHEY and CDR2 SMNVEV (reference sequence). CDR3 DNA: TGTGCCAGCAGTAGACAGGGATCCTCTGGAAACACCATATATTTT. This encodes CASSRQGSSGNTIYF.

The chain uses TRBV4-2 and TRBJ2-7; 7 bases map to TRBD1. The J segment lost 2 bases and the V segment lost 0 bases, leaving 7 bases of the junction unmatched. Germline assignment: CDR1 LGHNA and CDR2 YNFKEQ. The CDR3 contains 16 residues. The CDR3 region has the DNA TGTGCCAGCAGCCAAGATCAAGGGGGCTCCGCCTACGAGCAGTACTTC. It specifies CASSQDQGGSAYEQYF.

CDR3 sequence reads: CSVEDWDRAISQYF. DNA of the CDR3: TGCAGCGTTGAAGATTGGGACAGGGCAATTTCGCAGTATTTT. V and J are TRBV29-1 and TRBJ2-3; 9 bases are shared with TRBD1. After removal of 0 bases from V and 10 bases from J, the junction contained 8 bases not matched to a gene. The V gene's germline CDR1 is SQVTM and CDR2 ANQGSEA. This CDR3 has 14 amino acids.

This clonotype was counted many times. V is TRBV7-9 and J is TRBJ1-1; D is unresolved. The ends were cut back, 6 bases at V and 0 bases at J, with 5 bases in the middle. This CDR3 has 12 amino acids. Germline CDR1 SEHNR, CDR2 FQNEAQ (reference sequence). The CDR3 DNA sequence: TGTGCCAGCAGTGGCCTGAACACTGAAGCTTTCTTT. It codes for CASSGLNTEAFF.

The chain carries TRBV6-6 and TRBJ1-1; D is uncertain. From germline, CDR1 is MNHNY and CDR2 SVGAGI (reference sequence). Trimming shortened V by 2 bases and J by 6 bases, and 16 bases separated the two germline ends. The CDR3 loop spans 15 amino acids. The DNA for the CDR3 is TGTGCCAGCAGTTACACGGGATCCAAGGCCGCTGAAGCTTTCTTT. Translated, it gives CASSYTGSKAAEAFF.

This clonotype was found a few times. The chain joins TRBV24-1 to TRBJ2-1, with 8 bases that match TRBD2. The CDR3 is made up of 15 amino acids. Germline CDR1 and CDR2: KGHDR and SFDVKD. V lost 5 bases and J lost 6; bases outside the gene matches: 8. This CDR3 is CATSAGLAGVNEQFF. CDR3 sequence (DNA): TGTGCCACCAGTGCGGGGCTAGCGGGCGTCAATGAGCAGTTCTTC.

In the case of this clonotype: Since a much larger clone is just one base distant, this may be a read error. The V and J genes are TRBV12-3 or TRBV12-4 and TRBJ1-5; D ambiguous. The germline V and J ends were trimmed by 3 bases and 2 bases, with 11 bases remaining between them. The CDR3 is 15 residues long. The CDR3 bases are TGTGCCAGCAGTTTTGCGGGCGAGGGCAATCAGCCCCAGCATTTT. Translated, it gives CASSFAGEGNQPQHF.

The CDR3 sequence is CSAGGTLLQETQYF. The DNA for the CDR3 is TGCAGTGCGGGTGGGACTCTCTTACAAGAGACCCAGTACTTC. V and J are TRBV20-1 and TRBJ2-5; D possibly corresponds to TRBD2 (6 bases). The CDR3 is 14 amino acids. Germline V gene data show CDR1 as DFQATT and CDR2 as SNEGSKA (reference sequence). V lost 6 bases, J lost 2 bases, and 16 bases lay in between.

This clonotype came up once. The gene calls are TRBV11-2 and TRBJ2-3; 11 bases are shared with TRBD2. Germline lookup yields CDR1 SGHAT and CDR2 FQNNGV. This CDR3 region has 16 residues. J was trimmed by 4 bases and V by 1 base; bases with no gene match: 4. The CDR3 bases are TGTGCCAGCAGCTTAGTGGCTAGCGGGAGGCCAGATACGCAGTATTTT. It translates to CASSLVASGRPDTQYF.